This T cell receptor (beta chain) came from a study of early T cells in non-severe SARS-CoV-2 infection. TCRdb itself ran the 5' RACE reads through MiXCR, one entry per CDR3 protein. The table has tens of thousands of distinct CDR3 sequences, more than 10% seen once. With 6 bases removed from V and 4 bases from J, the gap between germline ends came to 11 bases. The CDR3 is 13 residues long. This clonotype appeared a few times. This sequence joins TRBV12-3 or TRBV12-4 and TRBJ2-3; D is uncertain. Material: whole blood. The clonotype originates from an adult who was a healthcare worker with PCR-confirmed SARS-CoV-2 infection or an uninfected control (not recorded which). The CDR3 spells CASSRSEADTQYF. The CDR3 DNA sequence: TGTGCCAGCAGCCGATCTGAGGCAGATACGCAGTATTTT.